These 21 T cell receptor beta chains share one sample of origin, sequenced in a study of identifying expanded T cells in peripheral blood. Assay used: immunoSEQ multiplex PCR; TCRdb lists only in-frame clones, some missing. Of tens of thousands of clones listed, just under 85% are singletons. The sample taken for sequencing was blood. The receptors shown here come from a person aged 18 to 75 in good health.

This chain uses TRBV19 with TRBJ1-5, with 7 bases matching TRBD1. The CDR3 is 14 residues long. V was clipped by 2 bases and J by 5 bases; unmatched bases: 3. Per germline, CDR1 LNHDA and CDR2 SQIVND (reference sequence). CDR3 residues: CASSISRGDQPQHF. As DNA, the CDR3 is TGTGCCAGTAGTATATCCAGGGGGGATCAGCCCCAGCATTTT. The full variable domain, its missing parts supplied by reference TRBV19 and TRBJ1-5, is DGGITQSPKYLFRKEGQNVTLSCEQNLNHDAMYWYRQDPGQGLRLIYYSQIVNDFQKGDIAEGYSVSREKKESFPLTVTSAQKNPTAFYLCASSISRGDQPQHFGDGTRLSIL.

This clone appeared a single time. The chain joins TRBV28 to TRBJ2-2; D remains unclear. Trimming cost V 5 bases and J 3 bases, with 13 bases left between them. The CDR3 extends over 15 amino acids. Germline lookup yields CDR1 MDHEN and CDR2 SYDVKM. Here the CDR3 DNA reads TGTGCCAGCAGTGGGGTAGGCCCCTACACCGGGGAGCTGTTTTTT. Its translation: CASSGVGPYTGELFF.

The V call is TRBV10-3, the J call TRBJ2-5; D perhaps matches TRBD2 (6 bases). Germline-derived CDR1 and CDR2 are ENHRY and SYGVKD. CDR3 size: 14 residues. V lost 2 bases and J lost 5, with 12 bases in between. The CDR3 nucleotides are TGTGCCATCAGTGAGCTTGGAGGGGCGGAGACCCAGTACTTC. Protein sequence: CAISELGGAETQYF.

CDR3 bases: TGTGCCAGCAGCGAGGGACTAGCTAACCACGAGCAGTACTTC. Protein: CASSEGLANHEQYF. The V gene is TRBV7-3, the J gene TRBJ2-7, with 9 bases matching TRBD2. The CDR3 totals 14 residues. The V gene's germline CDR1 is SGHTA and CDR2 FQGTGA. With 5 bases clipped from V and 5 bases from J, the junction kept 7 bases outside the gene matches.

The V call is TRBV19, the J call TRBJ1-1, with unresolved D. V gave up 1 base and J gave up 1 base, with 4 bases separating them. From germline, CDR1 is LNHDA and CDR2 SQIVND (reference sequence). CDR3 size: 13 residues. CDR3 region: CASSIARNTEAFF. The CDR3 region has the DNA TGTGCCAGTAGTATAGCGAGGAACACTGAAGCTTTCTTT.

This clone was recorded once. The chain is built from TRBV6-1 and TRBJ1-5; D may be TRBD1 (5 bases). V was trimmed by 1 base and J by 3 bases, leaving 13 bases between them. The germline gives CDR1 MNHNS, CDR2 SASEGT. CDR3 length: 16 amino acids. CDR3 sequence reads: CASSEGPVGVNQPQHF. Here the CDR3 DNA reads TGTGCCAGCAGTGAAGGACCAGTAGGGGTCAATCAGCCCCAGCATTTT.

The genes are TRBV18 and TRBJ2-7, with 9 nucleotides matching TRBD1. CDR1 and CDR2 (germline): KGHSH, LQKENI. The CDR3 consists of 15 residues. V shed 2 bases and J 6 bases; nucleotides not matched to a gene: 8. CDR3 sequence reads: CASSPGTGSTGEQYF. In DNA, the CDR3 is TGTGCCAGCTCACCAGGGACAGGGTCCACAGGCGAGCAGTACTTC.

The chain couples TRBV6-5 to TRBJ2-2; 9 bases map to TRBD1. The CDR3 is made up of 15 amino acids. J lost 4 bases, V lost 5 bases, and 5 bases had no gene match. The germline gives CDR1 MNHEY, CDR2 SVGAGI. CDR3 sequence: CASSRDRAGTGELFF. CDR3 sequence (DNA): TGTGCCAGCAGTCGGGACAGGGCCGGCACCGGGGAGCTGTTTTTT.

V usage is TRBV5-1 and J usage is TRBJ2-7; TRBD2 matches at 10 bases. The CDR3 covers 17 residues. J lost 2 bases, V lost 0 bases, and 8 bases had no gene match. Germline loops: CDR1 SGHRS, CDR2 YFSETQ. The DNA for the CDR3 is TGCGCCAGCAGCTTGGAACCTAGCGGGAGTCTTACCTACGAGCAGTACTTC. Its translation is CASSLEPSGSLTYEQYF. Looking up the rest from reference TRBV5-1 and TRBJ2-7 gives the full variable domain: KAGVTQTPRYLIKTRGQQVTLSCSPISGHRSVSWYQQTPGQGLQFLFEYFSETQRNKGNFPGRFSGRQFSNSRSEMNVSTLELGDSALYLCASSLEPSGSLTYEQYFGPGTRLTVT.

V and J are TRBV4-3 and TRBJ2-7; 9 nucleotides agree with TRBD1. The CDR3 sequence is 15 residues long. Germline CDR1 reads LGHNA; CDR2 reads YSLEER. The ends lost 0 bases at V and 5 bases at J; junction bases unmatched: 5. The CDR3 region is CASSQEEDRGHEQYF. CDR3 DNA: TGCGCCAGCAGCCAAGAAGAGGACAGGGGCCACGAGCAGTACTTC.

The V gene is TRBV10-3, the J gene TRBJ2-7; no definite D call. V shed 3 bases and J shed 1 base, with 10 bases lying between them. This CDR3 region has 14 residues. The germline gives CDR1 ENHRY, CDR2 SYGVKD. Here the CDR3 reads CAISDASASYEQYF. CDR3 DNA sequence: TGTGCCATCAGTGACGCGAGCGCGTCCTACGAGCAGTACTTC.

The chain has TRBV5-6 and TRBJ2-3; 14 bases are shared with TRBD2. The V and J ends lost 4 bases and 5 bases, in that order; junction bases with no gene match: 6. The length of the CDR3 is 16 residues. CDR1 and CDR2 from the germline V gene are SGHDT and YYEEEE. CDR3 sequence: CASSDTGTSGGDTQYF. The CDR3 nucleotides are TGTGCCAGCAGCGACACAGGGACTAGCGGGGGAGATACGCAGTATTTT. Combining the CDR3 with reference TRBV5-6 and TRBJ2-3 gives the whole variable domain DAGVTQSPTHLIKTRGQQVTLRCSPKSGHDTVSWYQQALGQGPQFIFQYYEEEERQRGNFPDRFSGHQFPNYSSELNVNALLLGDSALYLCASSDTGTSGGDTQYFGPGTRLTVL.

CDR3 amino acids: CASATGLSSYNEQFF. The DNA for the CDR3 is TGTGCCAGCGCCACGGGATTAAGCTCCTACAATGAGCAGTTCTTC. The chain couples TRBV7-2 to TRBJ2-1, with D possibly being TRBD2 (5 bases). The CDR3 is 15 amino acids. Germline lookup yields CDR1 SGHTA and CDR2 FQGNSA. The germline V and J ends were trimmed by 8 bases and 0 bases, with 14 bases remaining between them. Based on the CDR3 plus reference TRBV7-2 and TRBJ2-1, the full variable domain is GAGVSQSPSNKVTEKGKDVELRCDPISGHTALYWYRQSLGQGLEFLIYFQGNSAPDKSGLPSDRFSAERTGGSVSTLTIQRTQQEDSAVYLCASATGLSSYNEQFFGPGTRLTVL.

This clone was observed once. The CDR3 coding sequence is TGCGCCAGCAGCTTGGCCCTAGGGAGTAGCACAGATACGCAGTATTTT. The encoded protein is CASSLALGSSTDTQYF. This rearrangement joins TRBV5-1 to TRBJ2-3, with TRBD2 as a possible D gene (5 bases). The CDR3 has 16 amino acids. Looked up from germline, CDR1 is SGHRS and CDR2 is YFSETQ. V was clipped by 0 bases and J by 0 bases, with 11 bases between them.

The V and J genes are TRBV5-6 and TRBJ2-1, with 9 bases matching TRBD2. The V segment lost 0 bases and the J segment 4 bases; nucleotides outside the gene matches: 5. Germline V gene sequence: CDR1 SGHDT, CDR2 YYEEEE. The CDR3 has 16 residues. The CDR3 region is CASSLGASGTYNEQFF. The CDR3 DNA is TGTGCCAGCAGCTTGGGGGCTAGCGGGACGTACAATGAGCAGTTCTTC.

This chain connects TRBV6-5 to TRBJ2-2; a possible D gene is TRBD1 (6 bases). Trimming stripped 4 bases from V and 7 bases from J, with 10 bases between. The germline V gene encodes CDR1 MNHEY and CDR2 SVGAGI. This CDR3 has 13 amino acids. CDR3 sequence reads: CASSLRGSGELFF. Written as DNA, the CDR3 is TGTGCCAGCAGTTTAAGGGGGAGCGGGGAGCTGTTTTTT.

The sample holds one count of this clone. The chain uses TRBV15 and TRBJ2-7; perhaps TRBD2 as D (5 bases). Germline V lookup: CDR1 LNHNV, CDR2 YYDKDF (reference sequence). V was clipped by 0 bases and J by 7 bases, with 13 bases between them. CDR3 length equals 14 residues. The CDR3 DNA reads as TGTGCCACCAGCAGAGATATTGGACTTCGTGAGCAGTACTTC. Residues: CATSRDIGLREQYF.

This chain joins TRBV19 and TRBJ2-5; 7 bases agree with TRBD2. The V gene end was trimmed by 7 bases and the J gene end by 0 bases; junction bases not matched to a gene: 8. The CDR3 has 15 residues. Per the germline V gene, CDR1 is LNHDA and CDR2 is SQIVND (reference sequence). The CDR3 region is CASTASGGNQETQYF. CDR3 coding DNA: TGTGCCAGTACTGCTAGCGGAGGGAACCAAGAGACCCAGTACTTC.

V gene TRBV28 combines with J gene TRBJ1-5; 7 nucleotides align to TRBD1. Germline assignment: CDR1 MDHEN and CDR2 SYDVKM. The V gene end was trimmed by 6 bases and the J gene end by 4 bases; junction bases not matched to a gene: 6. CDR3 size: 14 residues. Written as DNA, the CDR3 is TGTGCCAGCAGAGAGGGACAGTATAATCAGCCCCAGCATTTT. Amino acids: CASREGQYNQPQHF.

In the case of this clone: This sample includes further DNA sequences coding for the same CDR3. The chain recombines TRBV4-3 with TRBJ1-3, with D possibly being TRBD1 (5 bases). V lost 2 bases to trimming and J lost 4 bases, with 9 bases between them. Per germline, CDR1 LGHNA and CDR2 YSLEER. The CDR3 runs 14 residues. CDR3 loop: CASSQQGSGNTIYF. DNA of the CDR3: TGCGCCAGCAGCCAACAGGGTTCGGGAAACACCATATATTTT.

The chain joins TRBV4-1 to TRBJ1-1; D is perhaps TRBD1 (6 bases). Trimming took off 2 bases at V and 5 bases at J, with 12 bases between the two ends. In germline, CDR1 is MGHRA, CDR2 YSYEKL. The length of the CDR3 is 14 residues. The DNA of the CDR3 is TGCGCCAGCAGCCAAATCAGGGGTTGGACTGAAGCTTTCTTT. It codes for CASSQIRGWTEAFF.